This record covers a single TCR beta chain. This clone was seen only a few times. Its antigen is unknown. Base quality data are lacking; no much larger clone is found one base away. TCRbeta CDR3 regions were amplified from genomic DNA using the immunoSEQ Assay, a bias-controlled multiplex PCR. In the paper's pipeline: The number of nucleated cells in each sample was estimated by amplification of reference gene primers within the assay. To quantify the absolute abundance of each unique TCRbeta CDR3 rearrangement, sequence reads were collapsed and filtered. For each sample, productive Simpson clonality was calculated as the square root of Simpson's diversity index across productive rearrangements. Here the immuneACCESS table is served through TCRdb, limited to in-frame sequences with V and J called. Missing clones are a known gap in these copies; in checked studies unresolved V genes cover under half, and the rest lacks a known reason. The V and J calls and clone size were taken over from that table, and D and trimming were inferred from the DNA. In this sample the table shows 110,000 or so clones, roughly 85% of which occur a single time. The ten most abundant clones make up roughly an eighth of the sample.

Collaborating institutions collected whole blood in K2EDTA tubes following their own protocols. For TCRbeta analysis, collaborators shipped samples as frozen whole blood, isolated PBMCs, or DNA extracted from either of those sample types. The sample belongs to a study of blood T cell repertoires in COVID-19 (TCRdb year 2020). In terms of the full investigation: Samples from collaborators originated in the United States, Italy and Spain and spanned both the acute and convalescent phases of COVID-19. The prospective study material was composed of cDNA or gDNA derived from T cells, B-cell-depleted T cells, or PBMCs. Subjects who had been exposed to COVID-19, were actively infected with it, or had recovered from it provided the deeply sampled blood TCRbeta repertoires that made up the dataset. A freely available public database, intended as a resource for researchers studying the immune response to SARS-CoV-2, is where the repertoires were released. Samples were obtained from the ongoing ImmuneRACE study (first 160 participants) and from some 1,300 subjects provided by 6 global collaborators. A de-identified subject ID, COVID-19 status, age in years and sex were almost always included in the sample metadata. Where HLA class I and class II types were available, the types were taken from metadata supplied by the sample provider, not from assay-based typing. The paper as a whole reports these results and caveats: The quantity of clinical and demographic metadata differed by source and by participant and was supplied without curation.

Spanning cysteine to phenylalanine, the CDR3 consists of 16 amino acids. Only CDR3 DNA is held: 48 bases, read in frame from base 1. CDR1 and CDR2 are drawn from the germline V gene: SGDLS, YYNGEE. V has 6 bases trimmed and J has 0 bases trimmed; junction bases matching no gene number 6. Sequencing was carried out using peripheral blood. The V and J genes are TRBV9 and TRBJ2-6, with TRBD1 matching 7 junction bases. The TCR originated in a human donor in a cohort sampled during active COVID-19. The bases are TGTGCCAGCATGCTGGGACAGAGCTCTGGGGCCAACGTCCTGACTTTC. Its coded protein is CASMLGQSSGANVLTF.